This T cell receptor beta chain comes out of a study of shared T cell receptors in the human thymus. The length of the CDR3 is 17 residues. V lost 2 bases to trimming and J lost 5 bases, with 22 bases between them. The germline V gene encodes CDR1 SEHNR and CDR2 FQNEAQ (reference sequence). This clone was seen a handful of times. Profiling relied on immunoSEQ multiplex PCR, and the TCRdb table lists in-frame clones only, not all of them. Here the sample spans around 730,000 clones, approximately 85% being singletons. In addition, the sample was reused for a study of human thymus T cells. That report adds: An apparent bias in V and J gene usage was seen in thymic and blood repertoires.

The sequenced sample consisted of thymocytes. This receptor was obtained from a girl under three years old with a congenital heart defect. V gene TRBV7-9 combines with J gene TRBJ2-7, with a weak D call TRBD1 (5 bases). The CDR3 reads CASSLRNQGPDRHEQYF. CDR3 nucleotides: TGTGCCAGCAGCTTAAGGAACCAGGGCCCCGATCGGCACGAGCAGTACTTC.